One sample yielded the 30 T cell receptor beta chains listed below, sequenced in a study of technical replicates of blood from several donors. Using immunoSEQ multiplex PCR, the repertoire was profiled, and TCRdb retains in-frame clones only, with some absent. The sample has 98,000 or so clones; around 95% are singletons. Material for sequencing was T cells isolated from PBMCs. Receptor source: a human donor in good health.

The V and J genes are TRBV5-1 and TRBJ2-7, with 10 bases identical to TRBD1. Germline CDR1 and CDR2: SGHRS and YFSETQ. Trimming took 1 base from V and 2 from J; bases not matched to a gene: 6. CDR3 size: 16 residues. This CDR3 reads CASSLSGGQGTYEQYF. The CDR3 region has the DNA TGCGCCAGCAGCTTGTCGGGGGGACAGGGGACCTACGAGCAGTACTTC.

The chain has TRBV2 and TRBJ2-6, with TRBD1 as a possible D gene (6 bases). Germline V CDR1 and CDR2: SNHLY, FYNNEI. V was clipped by 6 bases and J by 0 bases, with 15 bases between them. The CDR3 spans 17 residues. In nucleotides, the CDR3 is TGTGCCAGCAGAGCTCACAGGGATAGCTCTGGGGCCAACGTCCTGACTTTC. It is translated as CASRAHRDSSGANVLTF. Full variable domain (missing parts from reference TRBV2 and TRBJ2-6): EPEVTQTPSHQVTQMGQEVILRCVPISNHLYFYWYRQILGQKVEFLVSFYNNEISEKSEIFDDQFSVERPDGSNFTLKIRSTKLEDSAMYFCASRAHRDSSGANVLTFGAGSRLTVL.

The chain has TRBV9 and TRBJ1-5; TRBD1 matches 8 bases. This CDR3 has 15 amino acids. Germline loops: CDR1 SGDLS, CDR2 YYNGEE. The ends lost 4 bases at V and 5 bases at J; junction bases unmatched: 8. DNA of the CDR3: TGTGCCAGCAGCCCATCGGGACAGGAGCATCAGCCCCAGCATTTT. This gives the protein CASSPSGQEHQPQHF. The full variable domain, rest sourced from reference TRBV9 and TRBJ1-5, is DSGVTQTPKHLITATGQRVTLRCSPRSGDLSVYWYQQSLDQGLQFLIQYYNGEERAKGNILERFSAQQFPDLHSELNLSSLELGDSALYFCASSPSGQEHQPQHFGDGTRLSIL.

This chain links TRBV5-1 with TRBJ2-5; 11 bases match TRBD2. The V gene end was trimmed by 0 bases and the J gene end by 4 bases; junction bases not matched to a gene: 5. Germline CDR1 is SGHRS and CDR2 is YFSETQ. The CDR3 covers 16 residues. CDR3 region: CASSLALAGGSETQYF. Here the CDR3 DNA reads TGCGCCAGCAGCTTGGCCCTAGCGGGGGGTTCAGAGACCCAGTACTTC.

The rearrangement links TRBV4-2 to TRBJ2-3; 15 positions agree with TRBD2. Germline CDR1 LGHNA, CDR2 YNFKEQ. J lost 5 bases, V lost 4 bases, and 7 bases had no gene match. This CDR3 is 17 amino acids long. CDR3 bases: TGTGCCAGCAGCCTCGGACTAGCGGGGGGGCCTCAAGATACGCAGTATTTT. It specifies CASSLGLAGGPQDTQYF.

J is TRBJ2-5 and V is TRBV18; 11 bases match TRBD1. Germline-derived CDR1 and CDR2 are KGHSH and LQKENI. V shed 3 bases and J 5 bases; nucleotides not matched to a gene: 5. CDR3 length: 15 amino acids. CDR3 residues: CASSPRTGGMETQYF. The DNA for the CDR3 is TGTGCCAGCTCACCTCGGACAGGGGGCATGGAGACCCAGTACTTC. The variable domain in full, completed from reference TRBV18 and TRBJ2-5, reads NAGVMQNPRHLVRRRGQEARLRCSPMKGHSHVYWYRQLPEEGLKFMVYLQKENIIDESGMPKERFSAEFPKEGPSILRIQQVVRGDSAAYFCASSPRTGGMETQYFGPGTRLLVL.

This sequence joins TRBV30 and TRBJ2-2; the D gene is possibly TRBD1 (5 bases). This CDR3 is 14 amino acids long. CDR1 and CDR2 (germline): GTSNPN, SVGIG (reference sequence). V was clipped by 6 bases and J by 5 bases, with 16 bases between them. The DNA for the CDR3 is TGTGCCTGCAGTAAGGCAGGGCAAACCGGGGAGCTGTTTTTT. Residues: CACSKAGQTGELFF.

This rearrangement joins TRBV28 to TRBJ2-5; tentative D call: TRBD1 (5 bases). Deletions cut 4 bases from V and 6 bases from J, with 15 bases between. CDR3 length equals 14 residues. Germline V gene lookup returns CDR1 MDHEN and CDR2 SYDVKM. DNA for the CDR3: TGTGCCAGCAGTTCCCTAACAGGCCCCAAGACCCAGTACTTC. Protein: CASSSLTGPKTQYF. Based on the CDR3 plus reference TRBV28 and TRBJ2-5, the full variable domain is DVKVTQSSRYLVKRTGEKVFLECVQDMDHENMFWYRQDPGLGLRLIYFSYDVKMKEKGDIPEGYSVSREKKERFSLILESASTNQTSMYLCASSSLTGPKTQYFGPGTRLLVL.

This sequence joins TRBV18 and TRBJ2-1; possible D gene TRBD2, 6 bases. CDR3 length equals 11 residues. V gave up 6 bases and J gave up 13 bases, with 13 bases separating them. CDR1 and CDR2 (germline): KGHSH, LQKENI. The CDR3 nucleotides are TGTGCCAGCTCCCGCGGGACGCTTCAGTTCTTC. This gives the protein CASSRGTLQFF. The full variable domain, rest sourced from reference TRBV18 and TRBJ2-1, is NAGVMQNPRHLVRRRGQEARLRCSPMKGHSHVYWYRQLPEEGLKFMVYLQKENIIDESGMPKERFSAEFPKEGPSILRIQQVVRGDSAAYFCASSRGTLQFFGPGTRLTVL.

The CDR3 reads CASSQGREVQETQYF. The CDR3 region has the DNA TGCGCCAGCAGCCAAGGTCGTGAGGTCCAAGAGACCCAGTACTTC. V is TRBV4-1 and J is TRBJ2-5; D is undetermined. The CDR3 sequence is 15 residues long. V gave up 1 base and J gave up 1 base, with 10 bases separating them. Germline assignment: CDR1 MGHRA and CDR2 YSYEKL.

The chain couples TRBV18 to TRBJ1-4; D is possibly TRBD1 (5 bases). Trimming cost V 5 bases and J 4 bases, with 14 bases left between them. The germline V gene encodes CDR1 KGHSH and CDR2 LQKENI. This CDR3 region has 15 residues. The chain's CDR3 is CASSDNWGLNEKLFF. DNA of the CDR3: TGTGCCAGCTCAGACAACTGGGGCCTTAATGAAAAACTGTTTTTT.

The chain combines TRBV4-1 with TRBJ2-5, with D perhaps TRBD2 (5 bases). The CDR3 consists of 14 residues. The V gene lost 0 bases and the J gene lost 7 bases, with 12 bases spanning the gap. Germline values: CDR1 MGHRA, CDR2 YSYEKL. DNA of the CDR3: TGCGCCAGCAGCCAAGATCGAGGGCTAGGGACCCAGTACTTC. It translates to CASSQDRGLGTQYF.

The V and J genes are TRBV7-7 and TRBJ2-1, with 10 bases lining up with TRBD2. CDR3 length equals 15 residues. Germline V CDR1 and CDR2: SSHAT, FNYEAQ (reference sequence). Trimming at V came to 4 bases and at J to 7 bases, leaving 7 bases not matched to a gene. The CDR3 nucleotides are TGTGCCAGCAGCTCGCTAGCGGGAGTTGGGAATGAGCAGTTCTTC. This translates into CASSSLAGVGNEQFF.

The chain carries TRBV14 and TRBJ2-1; tentatively, D is TRBD2 (7 bases). This CDR3 has 20 amino acids. Trimming took off 0 bases at V and 6 bases at J, with 27 bases between the two ends. Germline V gives CDR1 SGHDN, CDR2 FVKESK. CDR3 residues: CASSQDRPFVGGAQGNEQFF. The CDR3 region has the DNA TGTGCCAGCAGCCAAGATAGGCCCTTCGTAGGGGGGGCCCAGGGCAATGAGCAGTTCTTC. The whole variable domain, filled in from reference TRBV14 and TRBJ2-1, reads EAGVTQFPSHSVIEKGQTVTLRCDPISGHDNLYWYRRVMGKEIKFLLHFVKESKQDESGMPNNRFLAERTGGTYSTLKVQPAELEDSGVYFCASSQDRPFVGGAQGNEQFFGPGTRLTVL.

This clone occurred once. The chain combines TRBV13 with TRBJ2-7, with 7 bases aligning to TRBD2. The CDR3 has 15 residues. Trimming removed 5 bases from V and 4 bases from J; junction bases left unmatched: 11. Looked up from germline, CDR1 is PRHDT and CDR2 is FYEKMQ (reference sequence). CDR3 loop: CASSPSGGSRYEQYF. In DNA, the CDR3 is TGTGCCAGCAGCCCGTCTGGCGGGAGTAGATACGAGCAGTACTTC.

The genes are TRBV19 and TRBJ2-5, with a weak D call TRBD2 (6 bases). Looked up from germline, CDR1 is LNHDA and CDR2 is SQIVND (reference sequence). The CDR3 covers 15 residues. V gave up 5 bases and J gave up 4 bases, with 17 bases separating them. The CDR3 reads CASSPRAGRLETQYF. The CDR3 DNA reads TGTGCCAGTAGTCCCCGGGCAGGGAGGTTAGAGACCCAGTACTTC.

V is TRBV7-2 and J is TRBJ2-7; D possibly corresponds to TRBD2 (5 bases). The ends were cut back, 4 bases at V and 0 bases at J, with 13 bases in the middle. The CDR3 consists of 15 residues. Germline V gene sequence: CDR1 SGHTA, CDR2 FQGNSA. The CDR3 loop is CASSSGWSISYEQYF. The CDR3, as DNA: TGTGCCAGCAGCTCGGGGTGGAGCATCTCCTACGAGCAGTACTTC.

This sequence joins TRBV7-9 and TRBJ1-5, with D tentatively TRBD1 (6 bases). V lost 1 base and J 6 bases, leaving 16 bases between the germline ends. The CDR3 contains 16 residues. In germline, CDR1 is SEHNR, CDR2 FQNEAQ (reference sequence). CDR3 sequence reads: CASSLVGGGGGQPQHF. Written as DNA, the CDR3 is TGTGCCAGCAGCTTAGTGGGGGGGGGCGGCGGTCAGCCCCAGCATTTT.

The chain combines TRBV10-2 with TRBJ1-2, with D uncertain. The germline CDR1 and CDR2 sequences are WSHSY and SAAADI. This CDR3 comprises 15 residues. Between the trimmed V and J ends, which lost 2 bases and 8 bases, there was a span of 18 bases. CDR3 region: CASSEEGAAGIGYTF. Written as DNA, the CDR3 is TGCGCCAGCAGTGAGGAGGGAGCTGCGGGAATCGGCTACACCTTC.

V gene TRBV7-9 combines with J gene TRBJ1-5; TRBD1 aligns across 9 bases. Germline loops: CDR1 SEHNR, CDR2 FQNEAQ (reference sequence). The V segment lost 1 base and the J segment 4 bases; nucleotides outside the gene matches: 8. This CDR3 has 17 amino acids. CDR3 loop: CASSLEVGTGRNQPQHF. The CDR3 nucleotides read TGTGCCAGCAGCTTAGAGGTGGGGACAGGGCGTAATCAGCCCCAGCATTTT.

The chain employs TRBV6-1 and TRBJ1-2; D is unclear. The CDR3 has 16 amino acids. The ends were cut back, 0 bases at V and 0 bases at J, with 11 bases in the middle. The germline gives CDR1 MNHNS, CDR2 SASEGT. The CDR3 DNA reads TGTGCCAGCAGTGAAGCAATCAGGTCACCTAACTATGGCTACACCTTC. Amino acids: CASSEAIRSPNYGYTF.

This sequence joins TRBV9 and TRBJ2-1; 12 bases map to TRBD2. With 3 bases clipped from V and 5 bases from J, the junction kept 3 bases outside the gene matches. The CDR3 is 15 amino acids. Germline CDR1 reads SGDLS; CDR2 reads YYNGEE. The DNA of the CDR3 is TGTGCCAGCAGCGGCACTAGCGGGGGGAACAATGAGCAGTTCTTC. It codes for CASSGTSGGNNEQFF.

The chain carries TRBV7-7 and TRBJ2-5; 11 bases match TRBD2. Germline loops: CDR1 SSHAT, CDR2 FNYEAQ (reference sequence). This CDR3 is built from 18 residues. V lost 6 bases, J lost 5 bases, and 17 bases stayed unmatched. CDR3 in DNA: TGTGCCAGCAGTCCGAGGGTAGCGGGAGGGCCAATTGGGGAGACCCAGTACTTC. It yields the protein CASSPRVAGGPIGETQYF.

CDR3 sequence reads: CAISDHRGEYEQYF. CDR3 bases: TGTGCCATCAGTGATCACAGGGGGGAATACGAGCAGTACTTC. This chain joins TRBV10-3 and TRBJ2-7, with 8 bases aligning to TRBD1. The germline V gene has CDR1 ENHRY and CDR2 SYGVKD. V gave up 3 bases and J gave up 4 bases; unmatched junction bases: 5. The CDR3 contains 14 residues.

The chain employs TRBV6-1 and TRBJ2-7, with D tentatively TRBD1 (5 bases). Trimming removed 4 bases at V and 2 bases at J, with 9 bases between. The V gene's germline CDR1 is MNHNS and CDR2 SASEGT. This CDR3 spans 13 amino acids. The CDR3 region has the DNA TGTGCCAGCAGTGCGACGACAGCCTACGAGCAGTACTTC. Translation gives CASSATTAYEQYF.

The V and J genes are TRBV19 and TRBJ1-1, with D perhaps matching TRBD1 (5 bases). In germline, CDR1 is LNHDA, CDR2 SQIVND (reference sequence). Trimming removed 6 bases from V and 2 bases from J, with 16 bases in between. This CDR3 contains 15 residues. The CDR3 DNA follows: TGTGCCAGTAGCTATCTCCAGGGAGGCAACACTGAAGCTTTCTTT. This codes for CASSYLQGGNTEAFF.

The sample holds a few counts of this clone. This CDR3 is CASSDSSGTGNEQFF. CDR3 nucleotide sequence: TGTGCCAGCAGTGACTCTAGCGGTACCGGCAATGAGCAGTTCTTC. The V call is TRBV6-4, the J call TRBJ2-1, with D possibly being TRBD2 (6 bases). Germline lookup yields CDR1 MRHNA and CDR2 SNTAGT. CDR3 length equals 15 residues. The ends were cut back, 0 bases at V and 6 bases at J, with 12 bases in the middle.

In its sample, this clone was seen a few times. The V gene is TRBV7-8, the J gene TRBJ2-1; the match to TRBD1 covers 8 bases. Per the germline V gene, CDR1 is SGHVS and CDR2 is FQNEAQ. V lost 5 bases and J lost 6; bases outside the gene matches: 3. The CDR3 covers 13 residues. The DNA of the CDR3 is TGTGCCAGCAGCCAAGACAGGGGCAATGAGCAGTTCTTC. As protein: CASSQDRGNEQFF.

The chain combines TRBV7-3 with TRBJ1-3; D is undetermined. This CDR3 contains 13 residues. CDR1 is SGHTA and CDR2 is FQGTGA in the germline V gene. Trimming cost V 3 bases and J 2 bases, with 5 bases left between them. DNA of the CDR3: TGTGCCAGCAGCTTGGAGGCTGGAAACACCATATATTTT. Residues: CASSLEAGNTIYF. Full variable domain (rest looked up from reference TRBV7-3 and TRBJ1-3): GAGVSQTPSNKVTEKGKYVELRCDPISGHTALYWYRQSLGQGPEFLIYFQGTGAADDSGLPNDRFFAVRPEGSVSTLKIQRTERGDSAVYLCASSLEAGNTIYFGEGSWLTVV.

V is TRBV27 and J is TRBJ1-1; maybe TRBD1 (5 bases). This CDR3 comprises 15 residues. V gave up 3 bases and J gave up 1 base, with 12 bases separating them. Germline values: CDR1 MNHEY, CDR2 SMNVEV (reference sequence). CDR3 residues: CASSFSTGRNTEAFF. CDR3 bases: TGTGCCAGCAGTTTCTCTACAGGACGGAACACTGAAGCTTTCTTT.